Sequencing of this T cell receptor (beta chain) was carried out in a study of T cell responses to AZD1222 COVID-19 vaccine. V dropped 0 bases and J dropped 1 base, with 4 bases sitting between them. The germline V gene has CDR1 SGHNT and CDR2 YYREEE (reference sequence). This CDR3 comprises 13 residues. Assay: immunoSEQ multiplex PCR; the TCRdb copy retains only in-frame clones and omits some. The repertoire holds 95,000 to 110,000 clones, with 91% as singletons. This TCR was recovered from an adult in good health. The sample in question was peripheral blood, obtained on day 0 of AZD1222 vaccination. The V gene is TRBV5-4, the J gene TRBJ1-1, with D unclear. Written as DNA, the CDR3 is TGTGCCAGCAGCTTGGGACCGAACACTGAAGCTTTCTTT. Amino acid sequence: CASSLGPNTEAFF.